This TCR beta chain is from a study of human T cells and chemical hapten exposure. MiXCR, applied by TCRdb to the RACE reads, yields one record per CDR3 protein. This repertoire shows tens of thousands of distinct CDR3 sequences, about 4% found once; its top ten account for 4.5% to 6.5%. Germline CDR1 is SGHVS and CDR2 is FQNEAQ. The J segment lost 1 base and the V segment lost 3 bases, leaving 3 bases of the junction unmatched. CDR3 length: 15 amino acids. At least ten counts were recorded for this clonotype. Time point reported: healthy volunteer bleed at 6 weeks. Researchers extracted total RNA from unfractionated whole blood.

The specimen was whole blood. The J gene is TRBJ1-5, the V gene TRBV7-8; TRBD1 aligns across 7 bases. The clonotype comes from a human donor in good health. Some clones in this sample may be carry-over from other donors' samples. CDR3 residues: CASSLGTASNQPQHF. CDR3 nucleotide sequence: TGTGCCAGCAGCTTGGGGACAGCGAGCAATCAGCCCCAGCATTTT.